What follows are 21 T cell receptor beta chains derived from one specimen sequenced in a study of STAT5B mutations in CD4+ large granular lymphocyte leukemia. The assay was immunoSEQ multiplex PCR, and TCRdb's table has in-frame clones only and misses some. The data hold around 28,000 clones, with 65% to 85% observed a single time. Sequenced input: CD4+ T cells from blood buffy coats. These TCRs come from a human donor in good health.

The chain recombines TRBV5-1 with TRBJ2-1, with no clear D. CDR3 length: 14 residues. V lost 0 bases and J lost 12, with 16 bases in between. Per germline, CDR1 SGHRS and CDR2 YFSETQ. The CDR3 region is CASSLDGGLNRQFF. CDR3 sequence (DNA): TGCGCCAGCAGCTTGGATGGCGGTCTAAACCGGCAGTTCTTC.

The chain joins TRBV2 to TRBJ2-3; D not resolved. Trimming pared 5 bases from V and 4 bases from J, leaving 7 bases between. This CDR3 is 12 amino acids long. Germline assignment: CDR1 SNHLY and CDR2 FYNNEI. The CDR3 DNA follows: TGTGCCAGCAGTACCGTCCCAGATACGCAGTATTTT. Amino acids: CASSTVPDTQYF.

The J gene is TRBJ2-1, the V gene TRBV4-1; no definite D call. The CDR3 has 15 amino acids. Trimming shortened V by 2 bases and J by 4 bases, and 12 bases separated the two germline ends. The germline V gene has CDR1 MGHRA and CDR2 YSYEKL. The CDR3 is CASSQPPPGYNEQFF. The CDR3 nucleotides are TGCGCCAGCAGCCAACCCCCACCCGGATACAATGAGCAGTTCTTC.

The chain couples TRBV9 to TRBJ1-4; no clear D gene. Trimming shortened V by 4 bases and J by 6 bases, and 13 bases separated the two germline ends. The CDR3 totals 14 residues. CDR1 is SGDLS and CDR2 is YYNGEE in the germline V gene. This CDR3 reads CASSPTGNDEKLFF. The DNA for the CDR3 is TGTGCCAGCAGCCCGACGGGGAACGATGAAAAACTGTTTTTT.

The chain links TRBV7-2 to TRBJ1-6; TRBD1 matches 7 bases. CDR1 and CDR2 (germline): SGHTA, FQGNSA. The CDR3 consists of 15 residues. J was trimmed by 14 bases and V by 5 bases; bases with no gene match: 15. The CDR3 region has the DNA TGTGCCAGCAGCCAAGGCAGGGGGTACCCCTGGTCCCTCCACTTT. Protein: CASSQGRGYPWSLHF.

V usage is TRBV19 and J usage is TRBJ2-1; 12 bases are a match to TRBD2. The CDR3 sequence is 14 residues long. Trimming took 6 bases from V and 8 from J; bases not matched to a gene: 5. Germline V gene lookup returns CDR1 LNHDA and CDR2 SQIVND (reference sequence). This CDR3 reads CASRPSGGVDEQFF. In DNA form, the CDR3 reads TGTGCCAGTAGGCCTAGCGGGGGGGTCGATGAGCAGTTCTTC.

This chain uses TRBV5-1 with TRBJ2-3; D is unclear. Trimming removed 0 bases at V and 6 bases at J, with 17 bases between. This CDR3 has 16 residues. Germline CDR1 SGHRS, CDR2 YFSETQ. The CDR3 coding sequence is TGCGCCAGCAGCTTGGGTACGGCCACCGTGGCGGATACGCAGTATTTT. Amino acids: CASSLGTATVADTQYF.

V usage is TRBV7-6 and J usage is TRBJ2-5, with D maybe TRBD2 (6 bases). CDR1 and CDR2 (germline): SGHVS, FNYEAQ. The V gene lost 1 base and the J gene lost 1 base, with 7 bases spanning the gap. This CDR3 is 14 amino acids long. The CDR3 DNA is TGTGCCAGCAGCTTAGTCGGGGGCCAAGAGACCCAGTACTTC. As protein: CASSLVGGQETQYF.

The chain has TRBV19 and TRBJ1-4; no reliable D call. V was trimmed by 3 bases and J by 5 bases, leaving 7 bases between them. The CDR3 is made up of 13 amino acids. Germline V gene sequence: CDR1 LNHDA, CDR2 SQIVND (reference sequence). The CDR3 DNA reads as TGTGCCAGTAGTATCCAGGCGAATGAAAAACTGTTTTTT. Protein product: CASSIQANEKLFF.

The J gene is TRBJ2-3, the V gene TRBV27; 9 bases are shared with TRBD1. In germline, CDR1 is MNHEY, CDR2 SMNVEV (reference sequence). Unmatched junction bases numbered 4, after V lost 4 bases and J lost 5 bases. The CDR3 covers 14 residues. CDR3 region: CASSWDRVGDTQYF. The CDR3 coding sequence is TGTGCCAGCAGTTGGGACAGGGTTGGAGATACGCAGTATTTT.

The chain joins TRBV30 to TRBJ1-1, with 7 bases fitting TRBD1. Germline-derived CDR1 and CDR2 are GTSNPN and SVGIG (reference sequence). V trimming: 1 base; J trimming: 9 bases; junction bases outside the gene matches: 8. The CDR3 loop spans 13 amino acids. CDR3 in amino acids: CAWSAEQGLKAFF. CDR3 DNA sequence: TGTGCCTGGAGTGCGGAACAGGGGTTGAAAGCTTTCTTT.

This clone showed up just a few times. The rearrangement uses TRBV27 and TRBJ2-6; TRBD1 or TRBD2 may be the D gene (6 bases each). V gave up 6 bases and J gave up 3 bases, with 18 bases separating them. The CDR3 consists of 17 residues. The germline CDR1 and CDR2 sequences are MNHEY and SMNVEV (reference sequence). DNA of the CDR3: TGTGCCAGCAGCCGTCTGGGGGGCCTGGGTGGGGCCAACGTCCTGACTTTC. This codes for CASSRLGGLGGANVLTF. Full variable domain (outside the CDR3, taken from reference TRBV27 and TRBJ2-6): EAQVTQNPRYLITVTGKKLTVTCSQNMNHEYMSWYRQDPGLGLRQIYYSMNVEVTDKGDVPEGYKVSRKEKRNFPLILESPSPNQTSLYFCASSRLGGLGGANVLTFGAGSRLTVL.

The DNA of the CDR3 is TGTGCCAGCAGTTCAAATCTAGCGGCTAGCACAGATACGCAGTATTTT. Translating gives CASSSNLAASTDTQYF. The V gene is TRBV28, the J gene TRBJ2-3; the match to TRBD2 covers 7 bases. The CDR3 runs to 16 residues. The ends lost 4 bases at V and 0 bases at J; junction bases unmatched: 7. Germline V gives CDR1 MDHEN, CDR2 SYDVKM.

The chain uses TRBV4-1 and TRBJ2-4, with 9 bases identical to TRBD2. CDR3 size: 19 residues. The V and J ends lost 0 bases and 5 bases, in that order; junction bases with no gene match: 14. The germline V gene encodes CDR1 MGHRA and CDR2 YSYEKL. The CDR3: CASSQERVGTSSGENIQYF. DNA of the CDR3: TGCGCCAGCAGCCAAGAAAGAGTTGGGACTAGCTCTGGGGAAAACATTCAGTACTTC.

This clone was picked up a small number of times. V and J are TRBV30 and TRBJ1-1; D might be TRBD1 (5 bases). Germline V CDR1 and CDR2: GTSNPN, SVGIG (reference sequence). V gave up 3 bases and J gave up 6 bases, with 8 bases separating them. The CDR3 has 11 amino acids. CDR3 sequence reads: CAWRGRAEAFF. The CDR3 coding sequence is TGTGCCTGGAGGGGGCGCGCTGAAGCTTTCTTT.

The chain uses TRBV6-1 and TRBJ2-6; 9 positions match TRBD1. The CDR3 has 17 amino acids. The J segment lost 0 bases and the V segment lost 4 bases, leaving 4 bases of the junction unmatched. In germline, CDR1 is MNHNS, CDR2 SASEGT. CDR3 sequence: CASSAGQGHSGANVLTF. CDR3 in DNA: TGTGCCAGCAGTGCGGGACAGGGCCACTCTGGGGCCAACGTCCTGACTTTC.

This chain uses TRBV7-9 with TRBJ2-1; no clear D. From germline, CDR1 is SEHNR and CDR2 FQNEAQ (reference sequence). This CDR3 has 14 residues. V lost 6 bases to trimming and J lost 3 bases, with 12 bases between them. The CDR3 DNA is TGTGCCAGCAGATCGGACGGTATCTACAATGAGCAGTTCTTC. Translating it yields CASRSDGIYNEQFF.

The CDR3 sequence is CASSLGQDLATQYF. DNA for the CDR3: TGTGCCAGCAGCTTAGGACAGGACCTTGCGACCCAGTACTTC. The chain uses TRBV7-9 and TRBJ2-5; tentatively, D is TRBD1 (6 bases). Looked up from germline, CDR1 is SEHNR and CDR2 is FQNEAQ (reference sequence). The CDR3 has 14 amino acids. Trimming removed 1 base at V and 7 bases at J, with 13 bases between. The full variable domain, rest sourced from reference TRBV7-9 and TRBJ2-5, is DTGVSQNPRHKITKRGQNVTFRCDPISEHNRLYWYRQTLGQGPEFLTYFQNEAQLEKSRLLSDRFSAERPKGSFSTLEIQRTEQGDSAMYLCASSLGQDLATQYFGPGTRLLVL.

The V call is TRBV25-1, the J call TRBJ1-2; the D is unclear. Germline V gene data show CDR1 as MGHDK and CDR2 as SYGVNS. The germline V and J ends were trimmed by 2 bases and 3 bases, with 7 bases remaining between them. This CDR3 is 13 amino acids long. This CDR3 is CASSEDRYYGYTF. In nucleotides, the CDR3 is TGTGCCAGCAGTGAAGACCGATACTATGGCTACACCTTC.

This chain connects TRBV6-6 to TRBJ2-3; D call uncertain. The CDR3 covers 13 residues. V lost 6 bases and J 4 bases, leaving 11 bases between the germline ends. Germline V CDR1 and CDR2: MNHNY, SVGAGI (reference sequence). The CDR3 is CASSLLGADTQYF. Here the CDR3 DNA reads TGTGCCAGCAGCCTGCTCGGCGCAGATACGCAGTATTTT.

This rearrangement joins TRBV5-4 to TRBJ1-2; the D gene is possibly TRBD1 (6 bases). Trimming removed 1 base at V and 8 bases at J, with 12 bases between. This CDR3 is 13 amino acids long. The germline CDR1 and CDR2 sequences are SGHNT and YYREEE (reference sequence). CDR3 nucleotide sequence: TGTGCCAGCAGCTTGTCAGGGGATAGAGGCTACACCTTC. Protein: CASSLSGDRGYTF.